Listed below are T cell receptor beta chains from one sample, sequenced in a study of T cell responses to AZD1222 COVID-19 vaccine. The data were produced by immunoSEQ multiplex PCR, yet TCRdb's version contains in-frame clones alone and is incomplete. The data contain some 120,000 clones, almost 95% of them singletons. The sequencing here drew on peripheral blood, taken 28 days after the second AZD1222 dose. The receptor source for this set is an adult who received the AZD1222 COVID-19 vaccine. Each CDR3 is given with its conserved first and last residue. D genes are given only for firm matches. Clone size, where shown, is once, few, many, or a class for clones that have expanded.

j_gene	abundance	d_gene	v_gene	CDR3aa	CDR3nt
TRBJ2-3	.	.	TRBV14	CASSQSDGLNTQYF	TGTGCCAGCAGCCAATCGGACGGGCTAAATACGCAGTATTTT
TRBJ1-1	.	.	TRBV9	CASSSSGADTEAFF	TGTGCCAGCAGCTCCTCGGGGGCAGACACTGAAGCTTTCTTT
TRBJ2-7	.	TRBD2	TRBV5-4	CASSHRLGGRADEQYF	TGTGCCAGCAGCCATCGGCTTGGCGGGAGGGCCGACGAGCAGTACTTC
TRBJ2-1	.	.	TRBV20-1	CSASETPPEQFF	TGCAGTGCTAGTGAAACCCCCCCTGAGCAGTTCTTC
TRBJ2-5	.	.	TRBV29-1	CSVDFLGGLLQETQYF	TGCAGCGTTGATTTTCTGGGAGGCCTCCTACAAGAGACCCAGTACTTC
TRBJ2-1	once	TRBD2	TRBV28	CASSNPGLAGEGEQFF	TGTGCCAGCAGTAATCCGGGACTAGCGGGAGAGGGTGAGCAGTTCTTC
TRBJ1-5	.	.	TRBV18	CASSPKEGAGGNQPQHF	TGTGCCAGCTCACCAAAGGAAGGGGCAGGCGGCAATCAGCCCCAGCATTTT
TRBJ2-7	.	TRBD2	TRBV10-1	CASSLGTSGSYEQYF	TGCGCCAGCAGTCTCGGGACTAGCGGGAGTTACGAGCAGTACTTC
TRBJ2-2	.	.	TRBV18	CASSPQGVPTGELFF	TGTGCCAGCTCACCACAGGGGGTGCCCACCGGGGAGCTGTTTTTT
TRBJ2-3	.	.	TRBV5-1	CASSSETDTQYF	TGCGCCAGCAGCTCCGAAACAGATACGCAGTATTTT
TRBJ2-2	.	TRBD2	TRBV5-4	CASSSGGSSGRARELFF	TGTGCCAGCAGCTCCGGGGGGAGTAGCGGGAGGGCCAGAGAGCTGTTTTTT
TRBJ2-2	once	TRBD1	TRBV10-3	CAIGRRTGQGDTGELFF	TGTGCCATCGGTAGGAGGACAGGGCAAGGGGACACCGGGGAGCTGTTTTTT
TRBJ2-1	.	.	TRBV18	CASSPIQIDEQFF	TGTGCCAGCTCACCAATACAGATCGATGAGCAGTTCTTC
TRBJ1-2	.	.	TRBV5-4	CASSLAAGHRYGYTF	TGTGCCAGCAGCTTGGCGGCGGGACACCGATATGGCTACACCTTC
TRBJ1-1	once	TRBD1	TRBV7-8	CASSSTGRWNTEAFF	TGTGCCAGCAGCTCGACAGGGCGATGGAACACTGAAGCTTTCTTT
TRBJ2-1	.	TRBD2	TRBV7-9	CASSLSSGSENEQFF	TGTGCCAGCAGCTTATCTAGCGGGAGTGAAAATGAGCAGTTCTTC
TRBJ2-7	.	.	TRBV6-6	CASSTRLPQYEQYF	TGTGCCAGCAGTACGCGGCTCCCCCAATACGAGCAGTACTTC
TRBJ1-2	.	TRBD1	TRBV14	CASSEFFRDRSLSGYTF	TGTGCCAGCAGCGAATTCTTCCGGGACAGGTCCCTATCTGGCTACACCTTC
TRBJ2-7	.	.	TRBV28	CASSPDSYEQYF	TGTGCCAGCAGTCCGGACAGCTACGAGCAGTACTTC
TRBJ2-7	.	.	TRBV28	CASSSPRPDSYEQYF	TGTGCCAGCAGTTCCCCTAGGCCAGACTCCTACGAGCAGTACTTC
TRBJ2-6	.	.	TRBV9	CASSVSPISSGANVLTF	TGTGCCAGCAGCGTATCCCCCATCTCCTCTGGGGCCAACGTCCTGACTTTC
TRBJ2-1	.	TRBD1	TRBV4-1	CASSRGTGGDEQFF	TGCGCCAGCAGCCGGGGGACAGGGGGCGATGAGCAGTTCTTC
TRBJ2-7	.	.	TRBV29-1	CSVGGHQIYEQYF	TGCAGCGTAGGGGGACACCAAATCTACGAGCAGTACTTC
TRBJ2-3	.	.	TRBV5-1	CASSLASFTDTQYF	TGCGCCAGCAGCTTGGCCAGCTTCACAGATACGCAGTATTTT
TRBJ1-2	.	.	TRBV3-1/TRBV3-2	CASSLGRGYGYTF	TGTGCCAGCAGCCTCGGACGGGGGTATGGCTACACCTTC
TRBJ2-3	.	.	TRBV10-2	CASGRDSSTDTQYF	TGCGCCAGCGGGCGTGATTCTAGCACAGATACGCAGTATTTT
TRBJ2-1	.	TRBD2	TRBV6-5	CASLRAGAPNEQFF	TGTGCCAGCCTCCGGGCGGGAGCCCCCAATGAGCAGTTCTTC
TRBJ2-7	.	.	TRBV7-3	CASSLRGGEEYEQYF	TGTGCCAGCAGCTTACGTGGTGGGGAAGAATACGAGCAGTACTTC
TRBJ2-1	.	TRBD2	TRBV3-1/TRBV3-2	CASSQGTSGREQFF	TGTGCCAGCAGCCAAGGGACTAGCGGGAGGGAGCAGTTCTTC
TRBJ2-1	.	.	TRBV9	CASTPGGRAGTSYNEQFF	TGTGCCAGCACCCCCGGAGGTCGAGCGGGCACCTCCTACAATGAGCAGTTCTTC
TRBJ2-1	.	TRBD2	TRBV2	CASRVTSGSGGEQFF	TGTGCCAGCAGGGTTACTAGCGGGAGCGGCGGTGAGCAGTTCTTC